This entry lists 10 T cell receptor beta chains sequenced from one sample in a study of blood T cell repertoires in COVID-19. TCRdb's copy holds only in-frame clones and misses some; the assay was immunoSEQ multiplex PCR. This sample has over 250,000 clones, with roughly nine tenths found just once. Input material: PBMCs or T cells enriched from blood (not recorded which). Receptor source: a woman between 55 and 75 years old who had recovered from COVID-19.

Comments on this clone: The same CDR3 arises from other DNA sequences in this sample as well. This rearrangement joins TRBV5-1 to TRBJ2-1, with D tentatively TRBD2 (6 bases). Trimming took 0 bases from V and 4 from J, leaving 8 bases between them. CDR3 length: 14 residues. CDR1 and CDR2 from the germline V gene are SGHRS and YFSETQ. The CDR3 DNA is TGCGCCAGCAGCTTGGATAGCGGTTACAATGAGCAGTTCTTC. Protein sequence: CASSLDSGYNEQFF.

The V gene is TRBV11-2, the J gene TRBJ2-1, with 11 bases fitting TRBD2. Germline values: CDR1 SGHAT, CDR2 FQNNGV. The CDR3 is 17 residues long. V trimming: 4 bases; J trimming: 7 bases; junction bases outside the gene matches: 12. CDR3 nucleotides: TGTGCCAGCAGCTCCATCCGTAGCGGGAGGGCCCATAATGAGCAGTTCTTC. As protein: CASSSIRSGRAHNEQFF.

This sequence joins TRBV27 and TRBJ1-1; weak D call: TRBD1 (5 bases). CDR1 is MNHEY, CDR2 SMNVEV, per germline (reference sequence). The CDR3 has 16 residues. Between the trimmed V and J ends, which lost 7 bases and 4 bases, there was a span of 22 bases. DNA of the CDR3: TGTGCCAGCACCTCGCTAACTGGGGGGTTAGGCACTGAAGCTTTCTTT. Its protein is CASTSLTGGLGTEAFF.

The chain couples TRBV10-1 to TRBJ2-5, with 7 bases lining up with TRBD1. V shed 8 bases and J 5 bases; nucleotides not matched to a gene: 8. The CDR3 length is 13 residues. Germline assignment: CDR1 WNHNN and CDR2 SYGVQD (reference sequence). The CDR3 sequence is CASRTGGGETQYF. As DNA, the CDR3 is TGCGCCAGCCGGACAGGCGGCGGGGAGACCCAGTACTTC.

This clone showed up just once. The CDR3 nucleotides read TGTGCCAGCAGTGGGCGGGAAAAACTGTTTTTT. It yields the protein CASSGREKLFF. The gene calls are TRBV2 and TRBJ1-4; unclear D gene. Germline V gene data show CDR1 as SNHLY and CDR2 as FYNNEI. Trimming stripped 4 bases from V and 8 bases from J, with 5 bases between. This CDR3 comprises 11 residues.

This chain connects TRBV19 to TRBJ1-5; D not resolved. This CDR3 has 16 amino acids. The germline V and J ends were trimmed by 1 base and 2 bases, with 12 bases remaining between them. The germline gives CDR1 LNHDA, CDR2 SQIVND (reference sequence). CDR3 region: CASSIASGYGNQPQHF. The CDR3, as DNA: TGTGCCAGTAGTATAGCTTCCGGGTACGGCAATCAGCCCCAGCATTTT.

CDR3 loop: CASSLFRSGIRVKNIQYF. CDR3 DNA: TGTGCCAGCAGTTTATTTCGGAGCGGGATCAGGGTCAAAAACATTCAGTACTTC. The chain employs TRBV28 and TRBJ2-4; TRBD2 agrees at 7 bases. V lost 1 base, J lost 3 bases, and 12 bases stayed unmatched. The CDR3 runs to 18 residues. Germline values: CDR1 MDHEN, CDR2 SYDVKM. Filled out from reference TRBV28 and TRBJ2-4, the complete variable domain reads DVKVTQSSRYLVKRTGEKVFLECVQDMDHENMFWYRQDPGLGLRLIYFSYDVKMKEKGDIPEGYSVSREKKERFSLILESASTNQTSMYLCASSLFRSGIRVKNIQYFGAGTRLSVL.

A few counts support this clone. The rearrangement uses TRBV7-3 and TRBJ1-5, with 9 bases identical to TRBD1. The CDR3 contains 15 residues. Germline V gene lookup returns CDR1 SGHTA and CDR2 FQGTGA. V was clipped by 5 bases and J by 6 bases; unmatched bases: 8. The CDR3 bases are TGTGCCAGCAGCCCCCGGACAGGGGAGGGTCAGCCCCAGCATTTT. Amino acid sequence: CASSPRTGEGQPQHF.

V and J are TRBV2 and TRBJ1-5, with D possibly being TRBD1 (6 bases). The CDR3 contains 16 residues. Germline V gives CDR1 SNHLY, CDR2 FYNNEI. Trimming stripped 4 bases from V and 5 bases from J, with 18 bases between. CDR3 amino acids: CASSGRTALLDQPQHF. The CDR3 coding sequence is TGTGCCAGCAGTGGGAGGACAGCCCTTCTAGATCAGCCCCAGCATTTT.

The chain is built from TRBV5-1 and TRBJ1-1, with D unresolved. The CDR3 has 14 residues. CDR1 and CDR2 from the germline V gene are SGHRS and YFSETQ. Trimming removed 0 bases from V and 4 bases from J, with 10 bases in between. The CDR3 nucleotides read TGCGCCAGCAGCTTGGATCCCTCGGGCACTGAAGCTTTCTTT. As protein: CASSLDPSGTEAFF.